This T cell receptor beta chain was captured by sequencing in a study of CD8 T cells in ankylosing spondylitis. About this clonotype itself: Antigen: not known.

Germline V lookup: CDR1 DFQATT, CDR2 SNEGSKA (reference sequence). The CDR3 totals 15 residues. Trimming pared 0 bases from V and 5 bases from J, leaving 17 bases between. Each CDR3 protein gets one entry after TCRdb re-called the 5' RACE reads with MiXCR. Of about 270,000 distinct CDR3 sequences listed, 30% to 40% were seen once; the top ten hold approximately 4.6%. Findings and caveats of the study: It was reported that disease-linked clones were significantly enriched in matched ankylosing spondylitis synovial fluid.

This receptor was identified in a male donor with ankylosing spondylitis or in good health (not recorded which). The chain couples TRBV20-1 to TRBJ2-7, with D tentatively TRBD1 (6 bases). The sample taken for sequencing was blood, either unsorted or a sorted T cell fraction (not recorded which). In DNA form, the CDR3 reads TGCAGTGCTAGAGAAGGGGCCCAGGGGACCAACGAGCAGTACTTC. Translation gives CSAREGAQGTNEQYF.